The subject of this entry is one TCR beta chain. This sample is part of a study of T cells in localized non-small cell lung cancer. Libraries were prepared by immunoSEQ multiplex PCR; TCRdb keeps only in-frame clonotypes and omits some of them. The repertoire consists of some 22,000 clones, with roughly nine tenths occurring once and the leading ten covering 22%. From germline, CDR1 is SNHLY and CDR2 FYNNEI. V was pared by 8 bases and J by 2 bases, with 7 bases between. This CDR3 has 12 amino acids. The clonotype originates from a man aged 40 to 70 with stage II squamous cell lung carcinoma. Sequenced here: PBMCs, sampled before any cancer treatment. The chain uses TRBV2 and TRBJ2-1, with unresolved D. Here the CDR3 reads CASPRTYNEQFF. DNA of the CDR3: TGTGCCAGCCCGAGAACCTACAATGAGCAGTTCTTC. Using reference TRBV2 and TRBJ2-1 for the parts outside the CDR3, the full variable domain is EPEVTQTPSHQVTQMGQEVILRCVPISNHLYFYWYRQILGQKVEFLVSFYNNEISEKSEIFDDQFSVERPDGSNFTLKIRSTKLEDSAMYFCASPRTYNEQFFGPGTRLTVL.